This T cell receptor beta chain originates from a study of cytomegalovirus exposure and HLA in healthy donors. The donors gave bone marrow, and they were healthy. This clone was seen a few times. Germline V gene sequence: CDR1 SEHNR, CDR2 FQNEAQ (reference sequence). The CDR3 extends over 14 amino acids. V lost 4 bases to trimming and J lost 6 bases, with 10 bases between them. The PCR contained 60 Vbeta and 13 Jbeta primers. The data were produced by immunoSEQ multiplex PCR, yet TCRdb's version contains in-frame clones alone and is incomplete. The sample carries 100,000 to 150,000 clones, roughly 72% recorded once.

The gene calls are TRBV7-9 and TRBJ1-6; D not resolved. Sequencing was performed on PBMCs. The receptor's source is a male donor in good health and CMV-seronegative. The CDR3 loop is CASSSDIINSPLHF. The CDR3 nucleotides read TGTGCCAGCAGCTCTGACATCATTAATTCACCCCTCCACTTT. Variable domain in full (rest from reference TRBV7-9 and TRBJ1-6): DTGVSQNPRHKITKRGQNVTFRCDPISEHNRLYWYRQTLGQGPEFLTYFQNEAQLEKSRLLSDRFSAERPKGSFSTLEIQRTEQGDSAMYLCASSSDIINSPLHFGNGTRLTVT.